This TCR beta chain is drawn from a study of radiotherapy plus CTLA-4 blockade in lung cancer. TCRdb's copy holds only in-frame clones and misses some; the assay was immunoSEQ multiplex PCR. This sample has about 36,000 clones, with 55% to 80% found just once. This CDR3 region has 16 residues. The ends lost 4 bases at V and 5 bases at J; junction bases unmatched: 5. Germline V gene sequence: CDR1 SGHNT, CDR2 YYREEE (reference sequence). This chain links TRBV5-4 with TRBJ2-3; TRBD2 agrees at 15 bases. The sequence was obtained from a human donor with non-small cell lung cancer who had stable disease on radiotherapy plus ipilimumab. The sample in question was peripheral blood, obtained from a patient treated with radiotherapy plus ipilimumab. The CDR3 loop is CASSRGTSGGLDTQYF. The CDR3 DNA is TGTGCCAGCAGCCGCGGGACTAGCGGGGGGCTAGATACGCAGTATTTT.